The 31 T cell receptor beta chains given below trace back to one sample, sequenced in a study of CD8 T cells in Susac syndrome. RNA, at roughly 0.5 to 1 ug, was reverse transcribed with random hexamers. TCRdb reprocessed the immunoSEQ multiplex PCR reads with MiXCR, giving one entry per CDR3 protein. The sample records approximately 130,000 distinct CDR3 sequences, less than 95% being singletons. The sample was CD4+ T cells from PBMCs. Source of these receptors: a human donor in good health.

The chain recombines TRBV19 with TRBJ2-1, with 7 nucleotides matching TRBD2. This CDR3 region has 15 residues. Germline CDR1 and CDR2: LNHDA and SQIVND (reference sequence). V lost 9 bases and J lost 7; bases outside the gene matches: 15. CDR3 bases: TGTGCCAGCCTTCATCCCGGGAGGAACGGGAATGAGCAGTTCTTC. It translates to CASLHPGRNGNEQFF.

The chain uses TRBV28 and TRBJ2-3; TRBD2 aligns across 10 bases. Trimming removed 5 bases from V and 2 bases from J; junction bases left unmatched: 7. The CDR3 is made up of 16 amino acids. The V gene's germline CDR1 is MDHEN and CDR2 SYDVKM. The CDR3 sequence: CASSPAGGLVTDTQYF. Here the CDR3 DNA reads TGTGCCAGCAGTCCAGCGGGAGGGCTTGTCACAGATACGCAGTATTTT.

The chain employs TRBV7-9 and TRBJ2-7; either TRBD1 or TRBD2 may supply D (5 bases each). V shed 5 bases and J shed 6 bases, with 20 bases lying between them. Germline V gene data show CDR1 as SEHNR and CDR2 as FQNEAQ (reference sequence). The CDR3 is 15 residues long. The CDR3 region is CASSRSGPQGAEQYF. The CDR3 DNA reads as TGTGCCAGCAGCCGATCGGGACCCCAAGGTGCCGAGCAGTACTTC.

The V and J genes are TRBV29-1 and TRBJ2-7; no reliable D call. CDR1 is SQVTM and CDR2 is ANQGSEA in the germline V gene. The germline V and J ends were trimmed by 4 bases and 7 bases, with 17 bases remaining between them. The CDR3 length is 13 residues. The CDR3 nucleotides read TGCAGCGTTGCTTTCGGCCAGTCCCGAGAGCAGTACTTC. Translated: CSVAFGQSREQYF.

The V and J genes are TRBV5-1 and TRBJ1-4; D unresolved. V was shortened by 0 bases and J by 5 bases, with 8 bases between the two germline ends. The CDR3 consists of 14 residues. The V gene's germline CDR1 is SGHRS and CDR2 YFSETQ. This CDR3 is CASSLDRENEKLFF. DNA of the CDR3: TGCGCCAGCAGCTTGGACAGAGAGAATGAAAAACTGTTTTTT.

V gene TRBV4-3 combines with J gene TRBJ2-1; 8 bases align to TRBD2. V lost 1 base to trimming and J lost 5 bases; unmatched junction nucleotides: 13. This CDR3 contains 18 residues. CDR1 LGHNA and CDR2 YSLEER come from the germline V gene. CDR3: CASSQGGTLAGFNNEQFF. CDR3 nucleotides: TGCGCCAGCAGCCAAGGGGGGACATTAGCGGGATTTAACAATGAGCAGTTCTTC.

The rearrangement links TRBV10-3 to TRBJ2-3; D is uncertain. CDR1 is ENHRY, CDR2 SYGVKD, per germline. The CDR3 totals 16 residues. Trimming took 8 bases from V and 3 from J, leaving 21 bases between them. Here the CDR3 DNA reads TGTGCCATCTCATTTGGCAGACAAGGCAGAACAGATACGCAGTATTTT. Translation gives CAISFGRQGRTDTQYF.

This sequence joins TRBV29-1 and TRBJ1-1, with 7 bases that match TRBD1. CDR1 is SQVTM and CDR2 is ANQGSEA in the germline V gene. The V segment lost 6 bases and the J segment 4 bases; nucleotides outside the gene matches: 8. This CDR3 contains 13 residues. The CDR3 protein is CSVQGILGTEAFF. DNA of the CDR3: TGCAGCGTACAGGGGATCTTGGGCACTGAAGCTTTCTTT.

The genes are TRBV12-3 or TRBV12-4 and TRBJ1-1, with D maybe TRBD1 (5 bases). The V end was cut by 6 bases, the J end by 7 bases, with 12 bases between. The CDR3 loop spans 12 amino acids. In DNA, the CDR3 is TGTGCCAGCAGACAGAGGACACTTGAAGCTTTCTTT. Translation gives CASRQRTLEAFF.

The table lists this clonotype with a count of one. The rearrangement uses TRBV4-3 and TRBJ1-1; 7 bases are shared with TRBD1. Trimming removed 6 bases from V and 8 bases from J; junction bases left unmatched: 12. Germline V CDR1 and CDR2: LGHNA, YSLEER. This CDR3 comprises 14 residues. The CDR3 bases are TGCGCCAGCAGGAAAGGTGGAGGGGGCAGGGAAGCTTTCTTT. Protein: CASRKGGGGREAFF.

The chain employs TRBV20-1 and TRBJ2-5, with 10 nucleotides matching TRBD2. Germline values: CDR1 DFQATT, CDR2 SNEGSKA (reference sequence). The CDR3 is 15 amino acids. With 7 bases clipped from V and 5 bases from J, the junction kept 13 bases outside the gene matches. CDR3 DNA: TGCAGTGTCAGCAGGACTAGCGGACTAAGGGAGACCCAGTACTTC. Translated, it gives CSVSRTSGLRETQYF.

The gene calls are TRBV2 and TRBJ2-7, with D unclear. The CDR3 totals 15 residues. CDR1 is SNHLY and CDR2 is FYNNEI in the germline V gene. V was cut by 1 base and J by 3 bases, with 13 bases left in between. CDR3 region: CASSEEAGRVYEQYF. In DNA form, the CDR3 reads TGTGCCAGCAGTGAAGAGGCAGGTAGGGTCTACGAGCAGTACTTC.

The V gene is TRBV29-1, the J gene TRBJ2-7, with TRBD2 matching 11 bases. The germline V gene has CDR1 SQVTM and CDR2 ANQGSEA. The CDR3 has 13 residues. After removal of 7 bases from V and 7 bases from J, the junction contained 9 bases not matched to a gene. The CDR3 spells CSGLAGNPAEQYF. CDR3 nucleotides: TGCAGCGGACTAGCGGGGAACCCGGCGGAGCAGTACTTC.

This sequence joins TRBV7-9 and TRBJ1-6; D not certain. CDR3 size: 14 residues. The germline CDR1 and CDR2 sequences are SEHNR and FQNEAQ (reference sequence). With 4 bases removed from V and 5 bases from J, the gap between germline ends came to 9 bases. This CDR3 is CASSSEIDNSPLHF. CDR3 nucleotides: TGTGCCAGCAGCTCGGAGATTGATAATTCACCCCTCCACTTT.

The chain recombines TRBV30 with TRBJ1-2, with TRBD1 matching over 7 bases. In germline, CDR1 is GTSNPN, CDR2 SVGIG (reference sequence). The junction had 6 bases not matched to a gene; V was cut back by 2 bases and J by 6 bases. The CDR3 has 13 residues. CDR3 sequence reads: CAWSRGPMHGYTF. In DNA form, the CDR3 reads TGTGCCTGGAGTAGGGGGCCAATGCATGGCTACACCTTC.

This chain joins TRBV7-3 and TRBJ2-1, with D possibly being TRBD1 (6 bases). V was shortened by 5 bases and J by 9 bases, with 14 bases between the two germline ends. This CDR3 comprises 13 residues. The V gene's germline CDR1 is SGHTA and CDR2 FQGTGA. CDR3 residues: CASSITGSREQFF. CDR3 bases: TGTGCCAGCAGCATTACAGGGTCCCGTGAGCAGTTCTTC.

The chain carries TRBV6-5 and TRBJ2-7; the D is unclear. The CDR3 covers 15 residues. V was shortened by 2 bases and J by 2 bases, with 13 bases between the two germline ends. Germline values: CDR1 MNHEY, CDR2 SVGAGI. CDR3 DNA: TGTGCCAGCAGTTACGACACGACTGGGGCCTACGAGCAGTACTTC. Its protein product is CASSYDTTGAYEQYF.

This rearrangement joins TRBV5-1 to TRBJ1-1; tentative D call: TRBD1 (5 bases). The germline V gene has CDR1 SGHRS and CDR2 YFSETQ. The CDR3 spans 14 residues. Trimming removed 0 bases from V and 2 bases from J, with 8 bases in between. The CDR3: CASSLVGDNTEAFF. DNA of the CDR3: TGCGCCAGCAGCTTGGTTGGGGACAACACTGAAGCTTTCTTT. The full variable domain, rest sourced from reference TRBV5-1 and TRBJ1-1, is KAGVTQTPRYLIKTRGQQVTLSCSPISGHRSVSWYQQTPGQGLQFLFEYFSETQRNKGNFPGRFSGRQFSNSRSEMNVSTLELGDSALYLCASSLVGDNTEAFFGQGTRLTVV.

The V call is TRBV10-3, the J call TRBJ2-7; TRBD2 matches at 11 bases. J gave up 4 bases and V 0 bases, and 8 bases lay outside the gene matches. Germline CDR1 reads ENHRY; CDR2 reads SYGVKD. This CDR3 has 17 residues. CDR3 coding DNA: TGTGCCATCAGTGAGTCAAGGCTAGCGGGAGGTTTATACGAGCAGTACTTC. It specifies CAISESRLAGGLYEQYF.

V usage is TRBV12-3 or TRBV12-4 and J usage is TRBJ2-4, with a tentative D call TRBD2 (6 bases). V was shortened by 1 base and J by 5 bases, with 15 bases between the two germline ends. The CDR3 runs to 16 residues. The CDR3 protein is CASSLGSGAHENIQYF. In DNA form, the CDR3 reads TGTGCCAGCAGTTTAGGTAGCGGAGCGCACGAAAACATTCAGTACTTC.

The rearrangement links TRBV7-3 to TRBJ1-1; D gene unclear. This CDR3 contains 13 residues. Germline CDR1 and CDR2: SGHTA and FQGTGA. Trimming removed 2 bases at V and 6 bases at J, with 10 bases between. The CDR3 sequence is CASSLGLAAEAFF. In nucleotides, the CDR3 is TGTGCCAGCAGCTTAGGTCTCGCGGCTGAAGCTTTCTTT.

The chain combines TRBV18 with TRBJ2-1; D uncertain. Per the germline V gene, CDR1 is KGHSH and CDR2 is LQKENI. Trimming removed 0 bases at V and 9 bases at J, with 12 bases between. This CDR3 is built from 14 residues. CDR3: CASSPPSLPGEQFF. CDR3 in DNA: TGTGCCAGCTCACCACCGTCACTCCCTGGTGAGCAGTTCTTC.

CDR3 protein: CASSRASGSQETQYF. DNA for the CDR3: TGTGCCAGCAGCCGGGCTAGCGGAAGCCAAGAGACCCAGTACTTC. The V and J genes are TRBV6-5 and TRBJ2-5; 7 bases are shared with TRBD2. CDR3 length equals 15 residues. Germline loops: CDR1 MNHEY, CDR2 SVGAGI. V trimming: 6 bases; J trimming: 1 base; junction bases outside the gene matches: 8.

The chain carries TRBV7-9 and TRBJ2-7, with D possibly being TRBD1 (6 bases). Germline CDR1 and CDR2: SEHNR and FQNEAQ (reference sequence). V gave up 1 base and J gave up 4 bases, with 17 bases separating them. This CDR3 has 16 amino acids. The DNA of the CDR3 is TGTGCCAGCAGCTTAGGACAACAGGGAAAGGGGTACGAGCAGTACTTC. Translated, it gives CASSLGQQGKGYEQYF.

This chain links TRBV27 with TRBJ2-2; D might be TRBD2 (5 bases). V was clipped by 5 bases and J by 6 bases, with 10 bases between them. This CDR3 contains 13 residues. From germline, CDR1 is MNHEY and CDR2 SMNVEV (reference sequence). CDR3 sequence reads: CASSPRVPGELFF. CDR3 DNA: TGTGCCAGCAGTCCGCGGGTTCCCGGGGAGCTGTTTTTT.

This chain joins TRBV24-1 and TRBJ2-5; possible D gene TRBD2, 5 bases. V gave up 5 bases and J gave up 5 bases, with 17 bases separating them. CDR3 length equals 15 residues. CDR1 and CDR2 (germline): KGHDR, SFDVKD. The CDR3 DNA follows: TGTGCCACCAGTGTGTGTCAGAGGGTTGGGGAGACCCAGTACTTC. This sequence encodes CATSVCQRVGETQYF.

CDR3 residues: CASSKDRDQAVLTF. The CDR3 coding sequence is TGCGCCAGCAGCAAAGACAGGGACCAGGCCGTCCTGACTTTC. This rearrangement joins TRBV5-1 to TRBJ2-6, with 7 bases that match TRBD1. In germline, CDR1 is SGHRS, CDR2 YFSETQ. This CDR3 has 14 residues. V trimming: 4 bases; J trimming: 12 bases; junction bases outside the gene matches: 10.

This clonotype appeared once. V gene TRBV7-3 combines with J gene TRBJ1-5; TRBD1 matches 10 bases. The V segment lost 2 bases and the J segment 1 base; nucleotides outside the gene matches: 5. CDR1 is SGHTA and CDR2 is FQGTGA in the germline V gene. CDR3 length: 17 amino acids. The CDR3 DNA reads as TGTGCCAGCAGCTTACTCGGGGACAGGGGAAGCAATCAGCCCCAGCATTTT. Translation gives CASSLLGDRGSNQPQHF.

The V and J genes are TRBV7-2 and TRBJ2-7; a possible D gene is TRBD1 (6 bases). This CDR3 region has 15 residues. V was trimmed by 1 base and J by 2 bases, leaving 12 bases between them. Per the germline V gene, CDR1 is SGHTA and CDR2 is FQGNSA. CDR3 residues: CASSLVTGFAYEQYF. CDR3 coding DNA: TGTGCCAGCAGCTTAGTAACAGGGTTCGCCTACGAGCAGTACTTC.

This chain's CDR3 is CASSLLGGAMNTEAFF. The DNA of the CDR3 is TGCGCCAGCAGCCTTCTTGGGGGAGCGATGAACACTGAAGCTTTCTTT. This sequence joins TRBV5-1 and TRBJ1-1, with a tentative D call TRBD1 (5 bases). Germline V gene sequence: CDR1 SGHRS, CDR2 YFSETQ. V was shortened by 4 bases and J by 0 bases, with 16 bases between the two germline ends. CDR3 size: 16 residues.

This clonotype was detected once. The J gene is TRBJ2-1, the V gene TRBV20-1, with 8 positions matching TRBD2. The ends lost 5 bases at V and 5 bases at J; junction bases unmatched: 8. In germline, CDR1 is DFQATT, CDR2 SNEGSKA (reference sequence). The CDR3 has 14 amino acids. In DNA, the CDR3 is TGCAGTGCTCCCAGCGGGAGACAAAACAATGAGCAGTTCTTC. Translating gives CSAPSGRQNNEQFF.